Each of the 3 T cell receptor beta chains below was sequenced from the same sample in a study of blood T cell repertoires in COVID-19. Measured with immunoSEQ multiplex PCR; TCRdb has only the in-frame clones, and not every one. The sample records 200,000 to 250,000 clones, roughly 81% being singletons. The sequenced sample was peripheral blood. The receptors here all came from a woman older than 75 with COVID-19, enrolled during active disease.

The CDR3 sequence: CASSLLATNEQFF. The CDR3 DNA follows: TGTGCCAGCAGCCTACTAGCTACTAATGAGCAGTTCTTC. The chain links TRBV3-1 (or the pseudogene TRBV3-2) to TRBJ2-1, with a weak D call TRBD2 (6 bases). This CDR3 has 13 amino acids. Germline CDR1 reads LGHDT; CDR2 reads YNNKEL (reference sequence). V lost 4 bases and J 7 bases, leaving 11 bases between the germline ends.

This clone showed up just once. This chain joins TRBV18 and TRBJ1-5; a weak D match, TRBD1 (6 bases). V shed 5 bases and J shed 5 bases, with 13 bases lying between them. Germline values: CDR1 KGHSH, CDR2 LQKENI. This CDR3 is 14 amino acids long. CDR3 in amino acids: CASSASAGDQPQHF. The CDR3, as DNA: TGTGCCAGCTCAGCCTCGGCAGGGGATCAGCCCCAGCATTTT.

This chain joins TRBV7-2 and TRBJ2-5, with D maybe TRBD1 (5 bases). Germline-derived CDR1 and CDR2 are SGHTA and FQGNSA. The CDR3 extends over 16 amino acids. The V end was cut by 2 bases, the J end by 0 bases, with 13 bases between. Here the CDR3 DNA reads TGTGCCAGCAGCTTAACAGGATCCGCTCACCAAGAGACCCAGTACTTC. Encoded protein: CASSLTGSAHQETQYF. Variable domain in full (rest from reference TRBV7-2 and TRBJ2-5): GAGVSQSPSNKVTEKGKDVELRCDPISGHTALYWYRQSLGQGLEFLIYFQGNSAPDKSGLPSDRFSAERTGGSVSTLTIQRTQQEDSAVYLCASSLTGSAHQETQYFGPGTRLLVL.